This T cell receptor beta chain was documented in a study of shared clonotypes between healthy human individuals (dated by TCRdb to the early 2020s). General notes on the study: A couple of women and a few men aged 18 to 49 years were included in the cohort. To increase sequencing depth and limit assay-specific biases, different laboratories used diverse techniques to prepare libraries and sequence TCR repertoires. Leukapheresis yielded between about 0.94 and 8.9 billion PBMCs per donor. For each donor, CD4 naive and CD4 memory were each run on three plates, CD8 naive on two plates, and CD8 memory on one plate. The study deeply sequenced blood TCR repertoires of about 5 healthy adults to estimate repertoire size and the extent of clonotype sharing between individuals.

The CDR3, from cysteine to phenylalanine, totals 15 residues. Kept here is only the CDR3 DNA, which spans 45 bases and is read in frame from base 1. Per the germline V gene, SGHTA is the CDR1 and FQGTGA is the CDR2. Deletion took 4 bases off V and 0 bases off J, with a span of 10 bases between the germline ends. Overall results and qualifications from the work: Incomplete sequencing was indicated by rarefaction of sorted-subset datasets, despite the large sequencing depth. Estimated clonotype richness was generally larger for naive than for memory subsets. Higher generation probabilities were observed for clonotypes shared by all four sorted-subset donors than for non-shared clonotypes. Sampling was restricted to blood, and TCR repertoires in tissues likely differ from the TCR repertoires found in blood. Across a handful of donors, approximately 5% of naive CD4, more than 3% of naive CD8, 2.3% of memory CD4, and about 0.4% of memory CD8 clonotypes were shared. Pairwise subsampling indicated that sequencing depth was expected to affect the degree of clonotype sharing among donors. Because the study included only a small number of donors, the genetic and exposure-history diversity represented was limited.

TCR CDR3 regions were amplified from genomic DNA by multiplex PCR using the deep immunoSEQ assay. For each cell subset, the extracted genomic DNA was distributed evenly across all wells of several immunoSEQ 96-well plates, and each plate served as one replicate. For sorted subsets, approximately 200 ng of genomic DNA, equivalent to 25,000 to 35,000 T cell genomes, went into each replicate PCR. The purified libraries were quantified using a Qubit 3.0 fluorometer, sized with a Bioanalyzer 2100, and then quantified again using the KAPA Library Quantification kit. Every immunoSEQ 96-well plate was sequenced on a separate single-read 150-cycle Illumina NextSeq 550 flow cell. As for the original processing: Because the immunoSEQ output held only junctional sequences and lacked quality scores, the filtering could not match the filtering applied to full-length reads. Sequences were annotated with PyIR, a Python wrapper for IgBLAST v1.9, using IMGT germline references to assign V/J genes and CDR3. Reads were filtered out if the reads had weak V/J assignments (E-value above 1e-6), no CDR3, stop codons, out-of-frame junctions, or ambiguous translated residues. A V3J clonotype was defined by an identical inferred V gene, J gene, and CDR3 amino acid sequence. Percentage overlap between repertoires was calculated by dividing the number of shared unique clonotypes by the size of the smaller repertoire. RTK rarefaction, the Chao1 estimator, and Recon v2.1 estimates of unobserved clonotypes were used to assess repertoire richness. For all TCRbeta clonotypes obtained by the gDNA method from a few donors, generation probabilities were computed with OLGA. TCRdb mirrors the immuneACCESS table, restricted to in-frame sequences. Some clones are absent from its copies; in checked studies, under half trace to an unresolved V gene, and the reason for the others is unknown. V, J and clone size are taken as reported in that table, and D and trimming were inferred from the DNA itself. Here the sample has some 690,000 clones; around 90% occur a single time. In total, the top ten clones hold 30% to 35% of the sample.

The donors were healthy, HIV-negative adults with no recently reported acute infections or vaccinations. All donors were Caucasian adults living in Nashville, Tennessee, USA. The CD8 memory samples were a combination of magnetically selected CD45RO+ cells and CCR7-negative CD45RA+ effector memory (TemRA) cells. Blood was collected by leukapheresis, and PBMCs were isolated by Ficoll-Histopaque density gradient centrifugation and then cryopreserved in liquid nitrogen vapor phase. Purity and quantity of every magnetically sorted T cell population were checked by analytical flow cytometry. Genomic DNA was isolated from every sorted fraction and measured by UV absorbance on a Nanodrop 2000c. Concerning this clone: Its antigen is not yet known. Base qualities are not provided; no much larger clone lies one nucleotide away.

The rearrangement combines TRBV7-3 with TRBJ1-3; the D region possibly corresponds to TRBD1 (5 bases align). Specimen: memory CD8+ T cells from PBMCs. The sample's cell subset or site label, in plain terms: CD45RO+ cells pooled with CCR7-negative TemRA cells. The TCR comes from a man between 18 and 35 years old in good health. Some clones in this sample may be carry-over from other donors' samples. Read as DNA, the sequence is TGTGCCAGCAGCTCCGGGACTAACTCTGGAAACACCATATATTTT. Protein translation: CASSSGTNSGNTIYF.